The source of this T cell receptor beta chain is a study of T-cell memory formation after mild COVID-19. Study-wide results and caveats: Pre-infection memory carried some responding clones, suggesting that cross-reactive memory joined.

This clonotype was picked up a small number of times. As yet, its antigen is unknown. Germline CDR1 is SGHTA and CDR2 is FQGNSA. With V trimmed by 3 bases and J by 5 bases, 8 bases remained unmatched. The CDR3 contains 16 residues. A 5'RACE reaction primed in the constant segment made cDNA libraries of TCR alpha and TCR beta, and these carried sample barcodes and UMIs. TCRdb re-called the 5' RACE reads with MiXCR, one entry per CDR3 protein. The sample records around 530,000 distinct CDR3 sequences, approximately 21% being singletons. This rearrangement joins TRBV7-2 to TRBJ2-4; 9 bases agree with TRBD1. The sequencing sample was made of PBMCs or a T cell subset sorted from them (not recorded which). The sequence was obtained from an adult woman who had mild COVID-19 (a few samples of this study predate the infection). Cell type and time point are not known. CDR3 in amino acids: CASSFRIRDRENIQYF. The CDR3 DNA is TGTGCCAGCAGCTTTCGGATCCGGGACAGGGAAAACATTCAGTACTTC.